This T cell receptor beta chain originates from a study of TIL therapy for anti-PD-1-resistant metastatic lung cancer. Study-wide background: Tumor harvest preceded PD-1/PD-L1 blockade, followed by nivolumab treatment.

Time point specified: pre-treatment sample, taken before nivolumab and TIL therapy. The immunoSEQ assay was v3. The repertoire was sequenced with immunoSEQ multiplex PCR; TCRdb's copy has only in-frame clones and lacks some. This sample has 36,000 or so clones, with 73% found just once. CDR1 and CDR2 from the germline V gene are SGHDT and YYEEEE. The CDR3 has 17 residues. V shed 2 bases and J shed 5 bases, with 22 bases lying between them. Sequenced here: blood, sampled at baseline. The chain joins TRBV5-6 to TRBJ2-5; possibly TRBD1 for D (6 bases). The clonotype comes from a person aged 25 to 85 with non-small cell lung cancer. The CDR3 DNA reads TGTGCCAGCAGCTTAGTTTGGTCGGCAGGGGAGAGGGAGACCCAGTACTTC. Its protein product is CASSLVWSAGERETQYF. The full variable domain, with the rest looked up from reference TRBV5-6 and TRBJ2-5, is DAGVTQSPTHLIKTRGQQVTLRCSPKSGHDTVSWYQQALGQGPQFIFQYYEEEERQRGNFPDRFSGHQFPNYSSELNVNALLLGDSALYLCASSLVWSAGERETQYFGPGTRLLVL.